A single sample gave rise to the 3 T cell receptor beta chains below, sequenced in a study of cytotoxic CD8 clonotypes in ibrutinib-treated CLL. Measured with immunoSEQ multiplex PCR; TCRdb has only the in-frame clones, and not every one. The repertoire holds 150,000 or so clones, with 70% to 90% as singletons. The starting material was PBMCs, obtained after 36 months of ibrutinib treatment. The receptors were gathered from a human donor with chronic lymphocytic leukemia.

This clone was found a few times. The chain recombines TRBV7-9 with TRBJ2-7, with TRBD1 matching 9 bases. Germline CDR1 reads SEHNR; CDR2 reads FQNEAQ (reference sequence). The CDR3 is made up of 14 amino acids. Unmatched junction bases numbered 4, after V lost 5 bases and J lost 2 bases. CDR3 protein: CASSPGDRAYEQYF. The CDR3 DNA sequence: TGTGCCAGCAGCCCAGGGGACAGGGCCTACGAGCAGTACTTC.

This chain uses TRBV18 with TRBJ1-6; unclear D gene. Germline CDR1 and CDR2: KGHSH and LQKENI. This CDR3 has 15 amino acids. Trimming took off 3 bases at V and 7 bases at J, with 13 bases between the two ends. CDR3 DNA: TGTGCCAGCTCACCGGACTCGCGTAACAATTCACCCCTCCACTTT. Its protein product is CASSPDSRNNSPLHF.

This clone was recorded once. The V call is TRBV7-3, the J call TRBJ2-3; TRBD1 is a possible D gene (6 bases). CDR1 is SGHTA and CDR2 is FQGTGA in the germline V gene. V was clipped by 5 bases and J by 3 bases, with 9 bases between them. The CDR3 has 13 amino acids. The chain's CDR3 is CASSPGQTDTQYF. As DNA, the CDR3 is TGTGCCAGCAGCCCTGGACAGACAGATACGCAGTATTTT.